This entry lists 21 T cell receptor beta chains sequenced from one sample in a study of T cells in Graves' hyperthyroidism and ophthalmopathy (dated by TCRdb to about 2019). The library came from multiplex PCR. Sequencer: Illumina HiSeq 2000. Amplification of TCR beta CDR3 regions was carried out from RNA transcripts. For the first round of RT-PCR on the TCR CDR3, the HTBI primer set was used together with the Qiagen OneStep RT-PCR kit. TCRdb passed the public sequencing reads through fastp at Q25 and MiXCR, retaining productive beta sequences. Each CDR3 protein appears once, grouped with its most common genes and DNA. Here the sample has around 500,000 distinct CDR3 sequences; about 15% occur a single time. Over 11% of the sample goes to the ten largest clones. Sequencing used blood. The receptors originated from a woman between 35 and 50 years old with Graves' hyperthyroidism.

The V gene is TRBV20-1, the J gene TRBJ2-1; TRBD2 agrees at 10 bases. CDR1 is DFQATT, CDR2 SNEGSKA, per germline (reference sequence). V trimming: 3 bases; J trimming: 8 bases; junction bases outside the gene matches: 10. The CDR3 covers 15 residues. The chain's CDR3 is CSARALAGVIYEQFF. CDR3 nucleotides: TGCAGTGCTAGGGCGCTAGCGGGAGTCATCTATGAGCAGTTCTTC.

This clonotype appeared many times. The gene calls are TRBV20-1 and TRBJ2-3, with 7 bases identical to TRBD1. The CDR3 spans 18 residues. The germline CDR1 and CDR2 sequences are DFQATT and SNEGSKA (reference sequence). The ends lost 5 bases at V and 0 bases at J; junction bases unmatched: 17. Here the CDR3 reads CSADSLVRGRTSTDTQYF. CDR3 in DNA: TGCAGTGCTGACTCTCTCGTAAGGGGGCGGACTAGCACAGATACGCAGTATTTT.

The J gene is TRBJ2-1, the V gene TRBV20-1; maybe TRBD2 (6 bases). V lost 2 bases, J lost 7 bases, and 15 bases lay in between. The CDR3 is 14 amino acids. Germline values: CDR1 DFQATT, CDR2 SNEGSKA (reference sequence). The CDR3 nucleotides are TGCAGTGCTAGAACTTTCGGGGGTTGGAATGAGCAGTTCTTC. It is translated as CSARTFGGWNEQFF.

V gene TRBV10-3 combines with J gene TRBJ2-1; TRBD2 is a possible D gene (6 bases). The CDR3 sequence is 16 residues long. V shed 8 bases and J shed 1 base, with 18 bases lying between them. Germline V gene lookup returns CDR1 ENHRY and CDR2 SYGVKD. CDR3 sequence reads: CAIGTSPLGSYNEQFF. The CDR3 DNA follows: TGTGCCATCGGTACTAGCCCCCTGGGATCCTACAATGAGCAGTTCTTC.

The table lists this clonotype with many counts. The V and J genes are TRBV2 and TRBJ2-5; TRBD2 agrees at 7 bases. The germline CDR1 and CDR2 sequences are SNHLY and FYNNEI. V lost 7 bases and J lost 5; bases outside the gene matches: 10. The CDR3 is 14 residues long. The CDR3 nucleotides read TGTGCCAGCATTCTGGCCCTCGGGGGGGAGACCCAGTACTTC. Protein product: CASILALGGETQYF.

The chain combines TRBV19 with TRBJ1-1; D unclear. Deletions cut 0 bases from V and 7 bases from J, with 9 bases between. Germline V gene data show CDR1 as LNHDA and CDR2 as SQIVND (reference sequence). This CDR3 is built from 13 residues. CDR3 amino acids: CASSIDRGVEAFF. The CDR3 DNA is TGTGCCAGTAGTATAGATCGCGGGGTTGAAGCTTTCTTT.

V is TRBV18 and J is TRBJ2-4, with 9 bases fitting TRBD1. CDR3 length: 15 amino acids. CDR1 and CDR2 from the germline V gene are KGHSH and LQKENI. V was pared by 5 bases and J by 9 bases, with 11 bases of the junction left unmatched. DNA for the CDR3: TGTGCCAGCTCATCAACGGGACAGGGCGTAGGCATTCAGTACTTC. Translating it yields CASSSTGQGVGIQYF.

This clonotype was seen many times. The CDR3 loop reads CASSQDYGTSYNEQFF. DNA of the CDR3: TGTGCCAGCAGCCAAGATTACGGGACCTCCTACAATGAGCAGTTCTTC. The J gene is TRBJ2-1, the V gene TRBV3-1; D assignment may be TRBD1 or TRBD2 (5 bases each). This CDR3 has 16 amino acids. Trimming removed 0 bases from V and 0 bases from J, with 9 bases in between. Germline V gene data show CDR1 as LGHDT and CDR2 as YNNKEL (reference sequence).

This clonotype was seen at least ten times. This chain connects TRBV5-6 to TRBJ2-1; D may be TRBD1 (6 bases). The CDR3 totals 14 residues. V lost 2 bases and J lost 4, with 10 bases in between. The germline V gene encodes CDR1 SGHDT and CDR2 YYEEEE. The CDR3 is CASSFGQPYNEQFF. Here the CDR3 DNA reads TGTGCCAGCAGCTTCGGACAGCCGTACAATGAGCAGTTCTTC.

The chain has TRBV5-6 and TRBJ2-3; the D gene is possibly TRBD1 (5 bases). The ends were cut back, 5 bases at V and 13 bases at J, with 14 bases in the middle. The CDR3 spans 11 residues. Germline V gives CDR1 SGHDT, CDR2 YYEEEE. In DNA, the CDR3 is TGTGCCAGCAGTGAAGGGGATAGTGAGTATTTT. Encoded protein: CASSEGDSEYF. Supplemented by reference TRBV5-6 and TRBJ2-3, the full variable domain reads DAGVTQSPTHLIKTRGQQVTLRCSPKSGHDTVSWYQQALGQGPQFIFQYYEEEERQRGNFPDRFSGHQFPNYSSELNVNALLLGDSALYLCASSEGDSEYFGPGTRLTVL.

The V call is TRBV20-1, the J call TRBJ2-5; D ambiguous. The CDR3 sequence is 11 residues long. In germline, CDR1 is DFQATT, CDR2 SNEGSKA (reference sequence). Trimming removed 6 bases from V and 7 bases from J, with 12 bases in between. The CDR3 region is CSANSELTQYF. The CDR3, as DNA: TGCAGTGCCAACTCAGAATTGACCCAGTACTTC.

The CDR3 protein is CASSYALGGAKNIQYF. CDR3 coding DNA: TGTGCCAGCAGTTACGCCTTGGGGGGGGCCAAAAACATTCAGTACTTC. The gene calls are TRBV6-6 and TRBJ2-4; 7 bases are shared with TRBD2. Unmatched junction bases numbered 5, after V lost 2 bases and J lost 1 base. The CDR3 is made up of 16 amino acids. The germline CDR1 and CDR2 sequences are MNHNY and SVGAGI (reference sequence).

This clonotype appeared a few times. This sequence joins TRBV24-1 and TRBJ2-1; a possible D gene is TRBD2 (5 bases). V lost 5 bases, J lost 8 bases, and 9 bases lay in between. The germline gives CDR1 KGHDR, CDR2 SFDVKD. The CDR3 spans 12 residues. CDR3 sequence (DNA): TGTGCCACCAGTGGAACTAGGGATGAGCAGTTCTTC. This codes for CATSGTRDEQFF.

The rearrangement joins TRBV20-1 to TRBJ2-1; D is unresolved. From germline, CDR1 is DFQATT and CDR2 SNEGSKA (reference sequence). V was trimmed by 1 base and J by 2 bases, leaving 12 bases between them. The CDR3 length is 15 residues. CDR3 bases: TGCAGTGCTAGAGGAGGAACTTCCACCTACAATGAGCAGTTCTTC. Translating it yields CSARGGTSTYNEQFF.

The table lists this clonotype with a few counts. This could be a read error, since a much larger clone is one nucleotide away. CDR3 region: CASSPSLGLGRAEAQYF. CDR3 DNA: TGTGCCAGCAGCCCTAGCTTGGGACTAGGACGGGCAGAGGCCCAGTACTTC. This chain uses TRBV7-2 with TRBJ2-5; 8 nucleotides align to TRBD2. There are 17 residues in the CDR3. Per germline, CDR1 SGHTA and CDR2 FQGNSA.

The table lists this clonotype with many counts. The V gene is TRBV11-2, the J gene TRBJ2-1; D remains ambiguous. Per the germline V gene, CDR1 is SGHAT and CDR2 is FQNNGV. The germline V and J ends were trimmed by 5 bases and 3 bases, with 11 bases remaining between them. This CDR3 contains 14 residues. CDR3 protein: CASSASTNYNEQFF. The CDR3 nucleotides are TGTGCCAGCAGCGCGAGCACGAACTACAATGAGCAGTTCTTC.

There are many counts of this clonotype. CDR3 in DNA: TGTGCCAGCAGCGTAGAGCCGGAAACGAACTATGGCTACACCTTC. Amino acid sequence: CASSVEPETNYGYTF. The genes are TRBV9 and TRBJ1-2; D not resolved. The CDR3 totals 15 residues. The germline V gene encodes CDR1 SGDLS and CDR2 YYNGEE. V gave up 0 bases and J gave up 2 bases, with 11 bases separating them.

This clonotype was detected only a few times. V is TRBV9 and J is TRBJ2-1; 11 bases match TRBD1. Germline V gene data show CDR1 as SGDLS and CDR2 as YYNGEE. The CDR3 is 17 amino acids. V was clipped by 3 bases and J by 7 bases; unmatched bases: 12. CDR3 sequence: CASSALPPGQGVNEQFF. CDR3 DNA: TGTGCCAGCAGCGCCCTCCCACCGGGACAGGGGGTTAATGAGCAGTTCTTC.

Many counts were recorded for this clonotype. The V and J genes are TRBV5-1 and TRBJ2-7; 8 bases are a match to TRBD1. The CDR3 has 16 residues. Germline-derived CDR1 and CDR2 are SGHRS and YFSETQ. Trimming removed 4 bases from V and 2 bases from J; junction bases left unmatched: 11. The CDR3 spells CASSTRQGLTPYEQYF. CDR3 in DNA: TGCGCCAGCAGCACCAGACAGGGGCTGACCCCCTACGAGCAGTACTTC. Combining the CDR3 with reference TRBV5-1 and TRBJ2-7 gives the whole variable domain KAGVTQTPRYLIKTRGQQVTLSCSPISGHRSVSWYQQTPGQGLQFLFEYFSETQRNKGNFPGRFSGRQFSNSRSEMNVSTLELGDSALYLCASSTRQGLTPYEQYFGPGTRLTVT.

This chain joins TRBV19 and TRBJ1-4; D is ambiguous. CDR3 length: 15 residues. The germline V and J ends were trimmed by 6 bases and 0 bases, with 11 bases remaining between them. Germline V lookup: CDR1 LNHDA, CDR2 SQIVND (reference sequence). This chain's CDR3 is CASSSFGTTNEKLFF. CDR3 DNA: TGTGCCAGTAGCTCTTTCGGGACAACTAATGAAAAACTGTTTTTT.

The chain combines TRBV15 with TRBJ1-4; perhaps TRBD1 as D (5 bases). The germline V gene has CDR1 LNHNV and CDR2 YYDKDF (reference sequence). The CDR3 sequence is 14 residues long. V was pared by 8 bases and J by 0 bases, with 10 bases between. CDR3 nucleotide sequence: TGTGCCACCTCAGGGAGAACAACTAATGAAAAACTGTTTTTT. Translating it yields CATSGRTTNEKLFF.